This T cell receptor beta chain was identified in a study of blood T cell repertoires in COVID-19. Study details: The United States, Italy and Spain provided the acute and convalescent COVID-19 samples. The analysed material was cDNA or gDNA that came from T cells, B-cell-depleted T cells, or PBMCs.

From germline, CDR1 is SGDLS and CDR2 YYNGEE. CDR3 length: 14 residues. The V gene end was trimmed by 3 bases and the J gene end by 2 bases; junction bases not matched to a gene: 2. As handled by the study authors: Nucleated cell number was recorded as an estimate derived from reference gene primer amplification. Profiled with immunoSEQ multiplex PCR; TCRdb holds only in-frame clones, not every one. V and J calls and clone size are copied from that table; D and trimming were computed from the DNA. Altogether hundreds of thousands of clones are present, 89% being singletons, with the ten largest covering around 2.8%.

Sequencing used peripheral blood. The chain joins TRBV9 to TRBJ2-3; 8 bases match TRBD2. The source of this sequence is a woman younger than 45 with COVID-19, enrolled during active disease. This CDR3 is CASSASGPTDTQYF. In nucleotides, the CDR3 is TGTGCCAGCAGCGCTAGCGGGCCCACAGATACGCAGTATTTT.